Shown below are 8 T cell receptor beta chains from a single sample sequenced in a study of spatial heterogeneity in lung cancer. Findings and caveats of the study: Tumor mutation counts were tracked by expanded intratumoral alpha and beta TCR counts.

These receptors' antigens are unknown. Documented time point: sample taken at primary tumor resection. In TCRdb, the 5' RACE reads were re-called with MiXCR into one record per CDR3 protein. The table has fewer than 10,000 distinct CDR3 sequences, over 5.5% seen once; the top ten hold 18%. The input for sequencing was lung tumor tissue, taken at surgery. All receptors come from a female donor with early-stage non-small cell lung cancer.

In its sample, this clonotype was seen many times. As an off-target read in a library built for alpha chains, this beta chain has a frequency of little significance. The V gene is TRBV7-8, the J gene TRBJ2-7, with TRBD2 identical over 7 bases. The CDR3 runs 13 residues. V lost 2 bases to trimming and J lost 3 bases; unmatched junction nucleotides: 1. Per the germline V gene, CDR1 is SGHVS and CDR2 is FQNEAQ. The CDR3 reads CASSLPGGYEQYF. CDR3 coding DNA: TGTGCCAGCAGCTTACCGGGGGGCTACGAGCAGTACTTC.

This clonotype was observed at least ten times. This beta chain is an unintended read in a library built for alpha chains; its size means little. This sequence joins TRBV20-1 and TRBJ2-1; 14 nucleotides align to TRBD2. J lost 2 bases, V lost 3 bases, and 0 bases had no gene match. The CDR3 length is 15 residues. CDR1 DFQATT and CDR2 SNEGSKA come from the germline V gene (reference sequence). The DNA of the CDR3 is TGCAGTGCTAGGGGACTAGCGGGAGCCTACAATGAGCAGTTCTTC. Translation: CSARGLAGAYNEQFF.

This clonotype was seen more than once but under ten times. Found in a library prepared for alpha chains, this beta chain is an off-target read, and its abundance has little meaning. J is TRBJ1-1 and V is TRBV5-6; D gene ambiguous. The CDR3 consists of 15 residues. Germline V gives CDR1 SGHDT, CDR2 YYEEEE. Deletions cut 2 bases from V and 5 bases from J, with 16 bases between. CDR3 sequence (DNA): TGTGCCAGCAGCTTATCCGCAGGCCTGGGGACTGAAGCTTTCTTT. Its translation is CASSLSAGLGTEAFF.

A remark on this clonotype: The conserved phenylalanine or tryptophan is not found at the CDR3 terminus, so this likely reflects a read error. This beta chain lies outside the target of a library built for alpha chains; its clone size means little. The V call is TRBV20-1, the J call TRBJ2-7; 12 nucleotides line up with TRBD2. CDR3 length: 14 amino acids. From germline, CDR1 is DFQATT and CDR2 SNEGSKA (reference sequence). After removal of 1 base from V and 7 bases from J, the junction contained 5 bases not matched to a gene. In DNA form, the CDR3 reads TGCAGTGCTAGAGGGCCTAGCGGGAGGGAGGAGCAGTACTCC. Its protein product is CSARGPSGREEQYS.

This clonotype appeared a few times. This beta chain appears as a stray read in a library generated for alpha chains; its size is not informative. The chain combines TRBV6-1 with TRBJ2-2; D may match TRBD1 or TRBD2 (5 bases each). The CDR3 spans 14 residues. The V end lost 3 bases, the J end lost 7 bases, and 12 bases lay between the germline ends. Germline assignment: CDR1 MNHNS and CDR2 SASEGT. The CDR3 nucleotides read TGTGCCAGCAGTGAGAGGGGCGATGTCGGGGAGCTGTTTTTT. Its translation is CASSERGDVGELFF.

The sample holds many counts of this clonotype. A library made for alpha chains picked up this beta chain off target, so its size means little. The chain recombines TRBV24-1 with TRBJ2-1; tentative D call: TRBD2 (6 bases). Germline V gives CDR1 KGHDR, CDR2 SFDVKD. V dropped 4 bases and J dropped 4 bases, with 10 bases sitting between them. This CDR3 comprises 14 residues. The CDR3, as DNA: TGTGCCACCAGTGAGGGGGGTGGATACAATGAGCAGTTCTTC. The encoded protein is CATSEGGGYNEQFF.

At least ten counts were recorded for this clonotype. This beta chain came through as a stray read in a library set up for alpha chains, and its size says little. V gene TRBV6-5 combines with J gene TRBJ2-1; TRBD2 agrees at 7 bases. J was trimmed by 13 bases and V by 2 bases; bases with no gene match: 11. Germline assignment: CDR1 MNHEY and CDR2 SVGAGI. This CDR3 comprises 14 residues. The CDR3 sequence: CASSYERDGTTQFF. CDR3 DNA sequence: TGTGCCAGCAGTTACGAGAGGGACGGGACTACTCAGTTCTTC.

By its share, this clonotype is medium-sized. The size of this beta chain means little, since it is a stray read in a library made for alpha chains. CDR3 in DNA: TGTGCCAGCAGCGTGCGGTTCACCACCGGGGAGCTGTTTTTT. Encoded protein: CASSVRFTTGELFF. The chain uses TRBV7-2 and TRBJ2-2, with D unresolved. This CDR3 has 14 residues. CDR1 and CDR2 (germline): SGHTA, FQGNSA. The V end was cut by 5 bases, the J end by 4 bases, with 11 bases between.